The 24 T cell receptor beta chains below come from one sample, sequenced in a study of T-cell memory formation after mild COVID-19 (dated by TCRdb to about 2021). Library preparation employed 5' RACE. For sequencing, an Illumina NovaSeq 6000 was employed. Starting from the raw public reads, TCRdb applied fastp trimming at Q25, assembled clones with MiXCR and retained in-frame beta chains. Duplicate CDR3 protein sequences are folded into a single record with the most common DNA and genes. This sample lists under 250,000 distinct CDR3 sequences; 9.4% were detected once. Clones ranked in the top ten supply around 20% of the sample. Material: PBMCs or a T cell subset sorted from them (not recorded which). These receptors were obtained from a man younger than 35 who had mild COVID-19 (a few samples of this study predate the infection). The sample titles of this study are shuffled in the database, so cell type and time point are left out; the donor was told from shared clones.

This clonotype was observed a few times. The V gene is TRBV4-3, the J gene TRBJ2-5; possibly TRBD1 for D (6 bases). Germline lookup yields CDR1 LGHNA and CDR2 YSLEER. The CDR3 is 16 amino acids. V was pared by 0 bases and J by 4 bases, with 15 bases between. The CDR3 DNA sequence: TGCGCCAGCAGCCAAGAGCGGGCAGGGGCTAGAGAGACCCAGTACTTC. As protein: CASSQERAGARETQYF.

The CDR3 loop reads CATSDSHSYQPQHF. As DNA, the CDR3 is TGTGCCACCAGTGACAGTCATTCATATCAGCCCCAGCATTTT. This chain links TRBV24-1 with TRBJ1-5; D ambiguous. CDR1 is KGHDR, CDR2 SFDVKD, per germline. CDR3 length: 14 residues. The ends were cut back, 4 bases at V and 5 bases at J, with 11 bases in the middle.

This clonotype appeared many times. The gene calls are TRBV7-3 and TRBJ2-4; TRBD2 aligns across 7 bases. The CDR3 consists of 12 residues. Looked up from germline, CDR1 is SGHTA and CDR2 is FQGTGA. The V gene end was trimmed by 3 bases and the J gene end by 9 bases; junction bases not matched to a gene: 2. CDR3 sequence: CASSLTGGIQYF. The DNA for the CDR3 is TGTGCCAGCAGCTTGACGGGGGGCATTCAGTACTTC.

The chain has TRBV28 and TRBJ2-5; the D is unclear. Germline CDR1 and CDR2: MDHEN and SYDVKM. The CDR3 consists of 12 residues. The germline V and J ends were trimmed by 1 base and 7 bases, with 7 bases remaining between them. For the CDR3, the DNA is TGTGCCAGCAGTTTATTCCGGCGGACCCAGTACTTC. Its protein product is CASSLFRRTQYF.

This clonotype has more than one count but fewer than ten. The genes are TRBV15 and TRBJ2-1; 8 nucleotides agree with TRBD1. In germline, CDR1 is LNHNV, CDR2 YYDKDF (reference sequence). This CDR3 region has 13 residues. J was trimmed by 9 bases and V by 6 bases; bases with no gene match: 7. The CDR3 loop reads CATRGQGVGEQFF. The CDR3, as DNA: TGTGCCACCAGAGGACAGGGTGTCGGTGAGCAGTTCTTC.

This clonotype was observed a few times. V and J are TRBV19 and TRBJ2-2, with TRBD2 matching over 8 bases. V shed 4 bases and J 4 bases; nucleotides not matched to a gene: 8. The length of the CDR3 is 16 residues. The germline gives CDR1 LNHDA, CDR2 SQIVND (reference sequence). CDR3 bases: TGTGCCAGTAGTAATTACGGGGGGGCCGGCACCGGGGAGCTGTTTTTT. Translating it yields CASSNYGGAGTGELFF. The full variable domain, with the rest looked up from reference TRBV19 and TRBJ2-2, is DGGITQSPKYLFRKEGQNVTLSCEQNLNHDAMYWYRQDPGQGLRLIYYSQIVNDFQKGDIAEGYSVSREKKESFPLTVTSAQKNPTAFYLCASSNYGGAGTGELFFGEGSRLTVL.

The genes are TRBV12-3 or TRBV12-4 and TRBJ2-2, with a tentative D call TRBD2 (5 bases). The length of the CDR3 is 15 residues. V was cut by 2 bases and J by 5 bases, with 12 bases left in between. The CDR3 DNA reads TGTGCCAGCAGTTTAACTAGATCGGTAACCGGGGAGCTGTTTTTT. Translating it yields CASSLTRSVTGELFF.

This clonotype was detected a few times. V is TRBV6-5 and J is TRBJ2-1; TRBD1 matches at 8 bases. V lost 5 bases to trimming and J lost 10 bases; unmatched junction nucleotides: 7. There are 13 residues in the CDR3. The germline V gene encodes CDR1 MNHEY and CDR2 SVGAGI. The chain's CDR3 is CASSDRGFLEQFF. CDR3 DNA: TGTGCCAGCAGTGACAGGGGATTTTTGGAGCAGTTCTTC.

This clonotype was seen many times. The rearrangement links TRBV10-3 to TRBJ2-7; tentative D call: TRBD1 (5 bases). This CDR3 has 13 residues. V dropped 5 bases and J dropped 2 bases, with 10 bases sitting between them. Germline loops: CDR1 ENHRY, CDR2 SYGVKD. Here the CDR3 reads CAISQDTPYEQYF. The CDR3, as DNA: TGTGCCATCAGTCAGGACACCCCCTACGAGCAGTACTTC.

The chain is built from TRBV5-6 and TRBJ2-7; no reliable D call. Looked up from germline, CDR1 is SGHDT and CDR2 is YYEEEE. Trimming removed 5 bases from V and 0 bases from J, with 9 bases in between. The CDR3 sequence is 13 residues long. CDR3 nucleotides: TGTGCCAGCAGGTCAACGAGCTCCTACGAGCAGTACGTC. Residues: CASRSTSSYEQYV.

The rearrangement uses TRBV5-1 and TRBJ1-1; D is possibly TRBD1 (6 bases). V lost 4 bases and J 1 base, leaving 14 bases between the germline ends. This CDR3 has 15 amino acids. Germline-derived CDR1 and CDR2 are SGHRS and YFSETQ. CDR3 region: CASSVPRGENTEAFF. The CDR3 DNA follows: TGCGCCAGCAGCGTTCCCAGGGGAGAGAACACTGAAGCTTTCTTT.

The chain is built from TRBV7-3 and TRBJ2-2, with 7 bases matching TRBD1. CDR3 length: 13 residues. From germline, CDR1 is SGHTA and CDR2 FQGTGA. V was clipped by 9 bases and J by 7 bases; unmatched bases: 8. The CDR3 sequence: CASRQGQGGELFF. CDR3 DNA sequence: TGTGCCAGTCGACAGGGACAAGGCGGGGAGCTGTTTTTT.

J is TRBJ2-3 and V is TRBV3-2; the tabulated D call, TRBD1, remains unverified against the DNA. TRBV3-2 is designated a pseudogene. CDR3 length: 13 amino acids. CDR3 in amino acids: CASPGRGTDTQYF. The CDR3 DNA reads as TGTGCCAGCCCAGGCAGGGGCACAGATACGCAGTATTTT.

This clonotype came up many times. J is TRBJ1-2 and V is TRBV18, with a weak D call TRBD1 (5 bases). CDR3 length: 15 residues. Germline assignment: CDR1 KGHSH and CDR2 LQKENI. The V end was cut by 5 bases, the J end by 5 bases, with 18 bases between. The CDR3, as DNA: TGTGCCAGCTCAGGGGACGAAAAGGGATTGTATGGCTACACCTTC. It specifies CASSGDEKGLYGYTF.

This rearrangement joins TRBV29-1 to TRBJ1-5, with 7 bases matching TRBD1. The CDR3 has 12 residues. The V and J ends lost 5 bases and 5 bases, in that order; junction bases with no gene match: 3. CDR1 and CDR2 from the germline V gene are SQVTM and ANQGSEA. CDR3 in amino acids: CSVSGGDQPQHF. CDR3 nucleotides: TGCAGCGTTTCAGGGGGGGATCAGCCCCAGCATTTT. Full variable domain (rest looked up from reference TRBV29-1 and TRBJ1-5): SAVISQKPSRDICQRGTSLTIQCQVDSQVTMMFWYRQQPGQSLTLIATANQGSEATYESGFVIDKFPISRPNLTFSTLTVSNMSPEDSSIYLCSVSGGDQPQHFGDGTRLSIL.

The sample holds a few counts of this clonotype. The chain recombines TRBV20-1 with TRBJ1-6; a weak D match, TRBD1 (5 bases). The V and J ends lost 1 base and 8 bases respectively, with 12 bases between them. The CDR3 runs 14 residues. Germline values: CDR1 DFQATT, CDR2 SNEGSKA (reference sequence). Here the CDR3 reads CSARARDGYSPLHF. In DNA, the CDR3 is TGCAGTGCTAGAGCCCGGGACGGCTATTCACCCCTCCACTTT.

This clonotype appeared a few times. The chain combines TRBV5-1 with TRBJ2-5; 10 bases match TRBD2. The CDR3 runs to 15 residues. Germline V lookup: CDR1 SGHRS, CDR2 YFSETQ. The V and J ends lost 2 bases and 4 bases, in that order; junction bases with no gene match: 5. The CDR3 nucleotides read TGCGCCAGCAGCTTTAGCGGGGGGCCAGGAGAGACCCAGTACTTC. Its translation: CASSFSGGPGETQYF.

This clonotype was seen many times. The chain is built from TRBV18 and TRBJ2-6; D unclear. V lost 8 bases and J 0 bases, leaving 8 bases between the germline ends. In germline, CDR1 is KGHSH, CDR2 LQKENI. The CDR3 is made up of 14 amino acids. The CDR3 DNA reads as TGTGCCAGCAGCCCGAGCTCTGGGGCCAACGTCCTGACTTTC. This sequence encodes CASSPSSGANVLTF.

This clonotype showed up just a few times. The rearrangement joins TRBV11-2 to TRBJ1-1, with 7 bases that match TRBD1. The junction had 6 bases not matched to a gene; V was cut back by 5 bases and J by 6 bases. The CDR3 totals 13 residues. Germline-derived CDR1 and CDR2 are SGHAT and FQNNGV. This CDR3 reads CASSGDRLAEAFF. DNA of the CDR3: TGTGCCAGCAGCGGGGACAGACTTGCTGAAGCTTTCTTT.

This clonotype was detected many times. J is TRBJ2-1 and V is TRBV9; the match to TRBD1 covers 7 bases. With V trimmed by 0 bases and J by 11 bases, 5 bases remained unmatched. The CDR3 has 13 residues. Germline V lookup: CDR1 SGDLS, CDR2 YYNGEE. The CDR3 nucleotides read TGTGCCAGCAGCGTAGAAGGGGGCAAGCAGCAGTTCTTC. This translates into CASSVEGGKQQFF. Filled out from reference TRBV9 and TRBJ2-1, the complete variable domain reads DSGVTQTPKHLITATGQRVTLRCSPRSGDLSVYWYQQSLDQGLQFLIQYYNGEERAKGNILERFSAQQFPDLHSELNLSSLELGDSALYFCASSVEGGKQQFFGPGTRLTVL.

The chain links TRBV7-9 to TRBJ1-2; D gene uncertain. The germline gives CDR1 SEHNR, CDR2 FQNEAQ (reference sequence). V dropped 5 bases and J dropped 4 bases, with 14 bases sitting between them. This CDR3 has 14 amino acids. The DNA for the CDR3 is TGTGCCAGCAGCCCCTCCGACGGAATCTATGGCTACACCTTC. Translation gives CASSPSDGIYGYTF.

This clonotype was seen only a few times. Here the CDR3 reads CASSQVVAGENEQFF. The CDR3 DNA is TGTGCCAGCAGCCAAGTAGTGGCGGGGGAGAATGAGCAGTTCTTC. V usage is TRBV14 and J usage is TRBJ2-1, with 7 nucleotides matching TRBD2. CDR1 is SGHDN, CDR2 FVKESK, per germline. V was clipped by 1 base and J by 7 bases; unmatched bases: 7. This CDR3 spans 15 amino acids.

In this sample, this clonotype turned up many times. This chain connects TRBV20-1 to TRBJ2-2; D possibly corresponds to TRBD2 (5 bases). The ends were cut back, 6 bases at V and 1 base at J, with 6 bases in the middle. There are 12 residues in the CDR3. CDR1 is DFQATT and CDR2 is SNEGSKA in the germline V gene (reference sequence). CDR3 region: CSARGNTGELFF. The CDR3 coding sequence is TGCAGTGCCCGGGGGAACACCGGGGAGCTGTTTTTT.

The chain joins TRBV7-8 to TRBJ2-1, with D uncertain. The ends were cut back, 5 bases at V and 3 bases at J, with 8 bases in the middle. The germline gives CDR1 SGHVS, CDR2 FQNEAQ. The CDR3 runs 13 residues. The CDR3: CASSGPGYNEQFF. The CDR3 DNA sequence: TGTGCCAGCAGCGGCCCGGGCTACAATGAGCAGTTCTTC.